The source of this T cell receptor (beta chain) is a study of regulatory T cells in long-lasting Graves disease. Regarding the study as a whole: New patients shared 800 to 1,000 public clonotypes, and persistent patients shared more, with 2,741.

Time point noted: newly diagnosed GD, antithyroid drugs for less than 3 months. Generation of the TCR library employed RNA extracted from PBMCs. Recruitment took place at an endocrinology department in Xi'an, China. This clonotype occurred many times. Its target is not known. HTBI primers from iRepertoire and Arm-PCR of CDR3 regions yielded the TCR beta libraries. Methods used by the authors: Identification of gene segments yielded around 64 TRBV and more than eleven TRBJ across samples. TCRdb redid the calling of the multiplex PCR reads with MiXCR, one entry per CDR3 protein. None of the V and J calls come from the authors' own analysis; TCRdb made them. The data show about 420,000 distinct CDR3 sequences, about 17% seen once. The length of the CDR3 is 14 residues. CDR1 and CDR2 (germline): SNHLY, FYNNEI. V was trimmed by 7 bases and J by 3 bases, leaving 15 bases between them. This sample also belongs to another study, concerning T cells in Graves' hyperthyroidism and ophthalmopathy.

The TCR was taken from a woman aged 18-29 years with Graves disease. This specimen consisted of peripheral blood mononuclear cells (PBMCs), obtained at new diagnosis, from a patient treated with antithyroid drugs. The chain links TRBV2 to TRBJ2-5, with D uncertain. The CDR3 reads CASKHGVEEETQYF. DNA of the CDR3: TGTGCCAGCAAACACGGCGTTGAGGAAGAGACCCAGTACTTC.